The rows below give T cell receptor beta chains drawn from one sample of a study of blood T cell repertoires in COVID-19. Libraries were prepared by immunoSEQ multiplex PCR; TCRdb keeps only in-frame clonotypes and omits some of them. The sample shows approximately 230,000 clones, around 90% of them seen only once. Sequences were obtained from PBMCs or T cells enriched from blood (not recorded which). The source is a woman in her 30s with acute COVID-19. CDR3s include the opening cysteine and the closing phenylalanine or tryptophan. The order of the fields is V gene, D gene, J gene, clone size, CDR3 protein, CDR3 DNA. D genes are given only for firm matches. Size tells how often a clone was seen (once, few, many) or the class of an expanded clone, and some rows leave it out.

v_gene: TRBV7-6
d_gene: NA
j_gene: TRBJ2-1
abundance: NA
CDR3aa: CASSLASTTYRIYNEQFF
CDR3nt: TGTGCCAGCAGCTTAGCGTCGACTACTTATAGAATTTACAATGAGCAGTTCTTC

v_gene: TRBV19
d_gene: TRBD2
j_gene: TRBJ2-1
abundance: NA
CDR3aa: CASSMGAGRRNEQFF
CDR3nt: TGTGCCAGTAGTATGGGAGCGGGACGGAGGAATGAGCAGTTCTTC

v_gene: TRBV27
d_gene: NA
j_gene: TRBJ2-5
abundance: NA
CDR3aa: CASSLGPAASEETQYF
CDR3nt: TGTGCCAGCAGTTTAGGCCCAGCCGCTAGTGAAGAGACCCAGTACTTC

v_gene: TRBV28
d_gene: NA
j_gene: TRBJ2-3
abundance: NA
CDR3aa: CASRFSGKDTQYF
CDR3nt: TGTGCCAGCAGGTTTTCCGGGAAGGATACGCAGTATTTT

v_gene: TRBV28
d_gene: NA
j_gene: TRBJ1-2
abundance: once
CDR3aa: CASSLGGFGYYGYTF
CDR3nt: TGTGCCAGCAGCCTCGGAGGGTTTGGATACTATGGCTACACCTTC

v_gene: TRBV9
d_gene: NA
j_gene: TRBJ1-2
abundance: NA
CDR3aa: CASSSRQTEGYTF
CDR3nt: TGTGCCAGCAGCTCCCGACAGACGGAAGGCTACACCTTC

v_gene: TRBV12-1
d_gene: NA
j_gene: TRBJ2-3
abundance: NA
CDR3aa: CARPLGDTQYF
CDR3nt: TGTGCCAGGCCATTGGGCGATACGCAGTATTTT

v_gene: TRBV5-1
d_gene: NA
j_gene: TRBJ1-6
abundance: NA
CDR3aa: CASSSPKEANSPLHF
CDR3nt: TGCGCCAGCAGCTCCCCCAAGGAGGCCAATTCACCCCTCCACTTT

v_gene: TRBV20-1
d_gene: NA
j_gene: TRBJ1-2
abundance: NA
CDR3aa: CSASALANYGYTF
CDR3nt: TGCAGTGCTAGTGCCCTAGCTAACTATGGCTACACCTTC

v_gene: TRBV19
d_gene: NA
j_gene: TRBJ2-7
abundance: NA
CDR3aa: CASSIGGTSYEQYF
CDR3nt: TGTGCCAGTAGTATAGGGGGCACCTCCTACGAGCAGTACTTC

v_gene: TRBV5-5
d_gene: TRBD1
j_gene: TRBJ1-1
abundance: NA
CDR3aa: CASSSERTGGTEAFF
CDR3nt: TGTGCCAGCAGCTCGGAGAGGACAGGGGGGACTGAAGCTTTCTTT

v_gene: TRBV24-1
d_gene: TRBD1
j_gene: TRBJ2-5
abundance: NA
CDR3aa: CATSDSLDRGGETQYF
CDR3nt: TGTGCCACCAGTGACTCCCTCGACAGGGGAGGAGAGACCCAGTACTTC

v_gene: TRBV3-1/TRBV3-2
d_gene: TRBD2
j_gene: TRBJ2-3
abundance: NA
CDR3aa: CASSLTFGGGLTDTQYF
CDR3nt: TGTGCCAGCAGTCTCACGTTCGGCGGGGGGTTGACAGATACGCAGTATTTT

v_gene: TRBV28
d_gene: NA
j_gene: TRBJ2-6
abundance: NA
CDR3aa: CASSAPKGWGAGANVLTF
CDR3nt: TGTGCCAGCAGTGCCCCCAAGGGGTGGGGCGCTGGGGCCAACGTCCTGACTTTC

v_gene: TRBV6-5
d_gene: NA
j_gene: TRBJ2-7
abundance: NA
CDR3aa: CASIGSPREQYF
CDR3nt: TGTGCCAGCATTGGGTCCCCTAGGGAGCAGTACTTC

v_gene: TRBV2
d_gene: NA
j_gene: TRBJ2-7
abundance: NA
CDR3aa: CASSEWLAESYEQYF
CDR3nt: TGTGCCAGCAGTGAATGGTTAGCGGAGTCCTACGAGCAGTACTTC

v_gene: TRBV10-3
d_gene: TRBD2
j_gene: TRBJ2-1
abundance: few
CDR3aa: CAIRLETSGSGYEQFF
CDR3nt: TGTGCCATCAGGTTGGAGACTAGCGGGAGTGGGTATGAGCAGTTCTTC

v_gene: TRBV6-4
d_gene: TRBD2
j_gene: TRBJ2-2
abundance: once
CDR3aa: CASSDQPGTSAGELFF
CDR3nt: TGTGCCAGCAGTGACCAACCCGGGACTAGCGCCGGGGAGCTGTTTTTT

v_gene: TRBV19
d_gene: NA
j_gene: TRBJ2-1
abundance: NA
CDR3aa: CASRARGENKFF
CDR3nt: TGTGCCAGTAGGGCCCGCGGGGAGAATAAGTTCTTC

v_gene: TRBV21-1
d_gene: NA
j_gene: TRBJ1-2
abundance: once
CDR3aa: CASSRPLNYGYTF
CDR3nt: TGTGCCAGCAGCCGCCCACTTAACTATGGCTACACCTTC

v_gene: TRBV19
d_gene: TRBD1
j_gene: TRBJ2-6
abundance: once
CDR3aa: CASTGSGQGNSGANVLTF
CDR3nt: TGTGCCAGTACAGGTTCCGGACAGGGGAACTCTGGGGCCAACGTCCTGACTTTC

v_gene: TRBV3-1/TRBV3-2
d_gene: NA
j_gene: TRBJ2-7
abundance: NA
CDR3aa: CASSQEIRDEQYF
CDR3nt: TGTGCCAGCAGCCAAGAAATTCGCGACGAGCAGTACTTC

v_gene: TRBV7-8
d_gene: TRBD1
j_gene: TRBJ1-6
abundance: NA
CDR3aa: CASSLDGGTGGSPLHF
CDR3nt: TGTGCCAGCAGCTTGGACGGGGGGACAGGGGGTTCACCCCTCCACTTT

v_gene: TRBV18
d_gene: NA
j_gene: TRBJ2-5
abundance: NA
CDR3aa: CASSLREETQYF
CDR3nt: TGTGCCAGCTCACTTCGAGAGGAGACCCAGTACTTC

v_gene: TRBV7-9
d_gene: TRBD1
j_gene: TRBJ2-7
abundance: NA
CDR3aa: CASSPGTGGIYEQYF
CDR3nt: TGTGCCAGCAGCCCCGGGACAGGGGGTATCTACGAGCAGTACTTC

v_gene: TRBV6-5
d_gene: TRBD1
j_gene: TRBJ1-1
abundance: once
CDR3aa: CASSYGRGSTEAFF
CDR3nt: TGTGCCAGCAGTTATGGCAGGGGGTCCACTGAAGCTTTCTTT

v_gene: TRBV19
d_gene: NA
j_gene: TRBJ1-1
abundance: few
CDR3aa: CASRDIGRVRPNTEAFF
CDR3nt: TGTGCCAGTAGGGACATCGGCCGTGTCAGACCGAACACTGAAGCTTTCTTT

v_gene: TRBV19
d_gene: NA
j_gene: TRBJ1-5
abundance: few
CDR3aa: CASSLQGGGNQPQHF
CDR3nt: TGTGCCAGTAGTTTGCAAGGTGGAGGCAATCAGCCCCAGCATTTT

v_gene: TRBV25-1
d_gene: NA
j_gene: TRBJ1-4
abundance: NA
CDR3aa: CASSEPRVRGSEKLFF
CDR3nt: TGTGCCAGCAGTGAACCCCGGGTCAGGGGTAGTGAAAAACTGTTTTTT

v_gene: TRBV19
d_gene: TRBD1
j_gene: TRBJ1-5
abundance: NA
CDR3aa: CASSIIRGRDNQPQHF
CDR3nt: TGTGCCAGTAGTATAATCAGGGGGCGCGACAATCAGCCCCAGCATTTT

v_gene: TRBV7-9
d_gene: NA
j_gene: TRBJ1-6
abundance: few
CDR3aa: CASSSIQGNNSPLHF
CDR3nt: TGTGCCAGCAGCTCGATACAGGGAAATAATTCACCCCTCCACTTT

v_gene: TRBV9
d_gene: TRBD1
j_gene: TRBJ1-1
abundance: NA
CDR3aa: CASSVAGTGGTEAFF
CDR3nt: TGTGCCAGCAGCGTAGCGGGGACAGGGGGCACTGAAGCTTTCTTT

v_gene: TRBV19
d_gene: NA
j_gene: TRBJ1-5
abundance: NA
CDR3aa: CASSILSEPQHF
CDR3nt: TGTGCCAGTAGTATTCTGTCGGAGCCCCAGCATTTT

v_gene: TRBV5-4
d_gene: TRBD2
j_gene: TRBJ2-3
abundance: NA
CDR3aa: CASSLFRMAGGPADTQYF
CDR3nt: TGTGCCAGCAGCTTATTTCGTATGGCGGGAGGGCCTGCAGATACGCAGTATTTT

v_gene: TRBV19
d_gene: NA
j_gene: TRBJ1-1
abundance: NA
CDR3aa: CASKLSGTEAFF
CDR3nt: TGTGCCAGTAAGCTCTCAGGGACTGAAGCTTTCTTT

v_gene: TRBV28
d_gene: TRBD2
j_gene: TRBJ2-5
abundance: NA
CDR3aa: CASSLTGGPETQYF
CDR3nt: TGTGCCAGCAGTTTAACGGGGGGGCCTGAGACCCAGTACTTC

v_gene: TRBV28
d_gene: NA
j_gene: TRBJ1-5
abundance: NA
CDR3aa: CASSLEGGARRLYF
CDR3nt: TGTGCCAGCAGTTTAGAAGGTGGGGCGAGACGCCTTTATTTT

v_gene: TRBV28
d_gene: NA
j_gene: TRBJ2-7
abundance: NA
CDR3aa: CASSFTSRSYEQYF
CDR3nt: TGTGCCAGCAGTTTTACTAGCCGATCCTACGAGCAGTACTTC

v_gene: TRBV5-1
d_gene: TRBD2
j_gene: TRBJ2-7
abundance: NA
CDR3aa: CASSPGTSGYEQYF
CDR3nt: TGCGCCAGCAGCCCCGGGACTAGCGGCTACGAGCAGTACTTC

v_gene: TRBV7-2
d_gene: TRBD1
j_gene: TRBJ1-2
abundance: NA
CDR3aa: CASSLAGDSYGYTF
CDR3nt: TGTGCCAGCAGCTTAGCTGGGGACAGCTATGGCTACACCTTC

v_gene: TRBV5-1
d_gene: NA
j_gene: TRBJ2-3
abundance: NA
CDR3aa: CASSWTSTDTQYF
CDR3nt: TGCGCCAGCAGCTGGACTTCCACAGATACGCAGTATTTT

v_gene: TRBV6-5
d_gene: NA
j_gene: TRBJ1-2
abundance: few
CDR3aa: CASSSTGGFGYTF
CDR3nt: TGTGCCAGCTCTTCGACGGGGGGCTTTGGCTACACCTTC

v_gene: TRBV13
d_gene: NA
j_gene: TRBJ2-3
abundance: NA
CDR3aa: CASSLRGRGSDTQYF
CDR3nt: TGTGCCAGCAGCTTAAGAGGTCGGGGATCAGATACGCAGTATTTT

v_gene: TRBV18
d_gene: NA
j_gene: TRBJ1-1
abundance: few
CDR3aa: CASSPLAPGVGRLANTEAFF
CDR3nt: TGTGCCAGCTCACCACTGGCGCCAGGGGTGGGAAGGTTGGCGAACACTGAAGCTTTCTTT

v_gene: TRBV19
d_gene: NA
j_gene: TRBJ1-4
abundance: NA
CDR3aa: CASSAIGGGLSEKLFF
CDR3nt: TGTGCCAGTAGTGCAATCGGTGGAGGGCTCAGTGAAAAACTGTTTTTT